A selection of T cell receptor beta chains follows, all from one sample in a study of blood T cell repertoires in COVID-19. Sequencing was performed with immunoSEQ multiplex PCR; in TCRdb, only in-frame clones are kept and a portion is missing. The data hold around 190,000 clones, with approximately 80% observed a single time. The sequenced sample consisted of peripheral blood. All receptors come from a woman in her forties or fifties with active or convalescent COVID-19. The CDR3 runs from the conserved cysteine through the conserved F or W. Fields, in order: V gene, D gene, J gene, clone size, CDR3 DNA, CDR3 protein. A D gene is named only where the DNA matches it firmly. Only part of the rows carry a size: once, few, many, or a class if the clone is expanded.

>TRBV4-3|.|TRBJ1-3|.
TGCGCCAGCAGCCAGATACAGAGCTCTGGAAACACCATATATTTT
CASSQIQSSGNTIYF
>TRBV4-2|TRBD2|TRBJ2-7|.
TGTGCCAGCAGCCAAGGCGCTAGCGGGTACTACGAGCAGTACTTC
CASSQGASGYYEQYF
>TRBV7-2|TRBD1|TRBJ1-6|.
TGTGCCAGCAGGGACACAAGAGGACAGGGAGGCTCACCCCTCCACTTT
CASRDTRGQGGSPLHF
>TRBV5-1|.|TRBJ1-6|.
TGCGCCAGCAGCTTGGCGGTCAGGGAAAATTCACCCCTCCACTTT
CASSLAVRENSPLHF
>TRBV29-1|.|TRBJ1-1|.
TGCAGCGTTGGGTCCGGGACTGAAGCTTTCTTT
CSVGSGTEAFF
>TRBV28|.|TRBJ1-2|.
TGTGCCAGCAGCCTAGCGGCTGGCTACACCTTC
CASSLAAGYTF
>TRBV15|.|TRBJ1-5|.
TGTGCCACCAGCAGAGATCGCGGGCAGCGCTATCAGCCCCAGCATTTT
CATSRDRGQRYQPQHF
>TRBV5-1|TRBD1|TRBJ2-7|.
TGCGCCAGCAGCTTGAATCTGGCAGGGGGCGAGCAGTACTTC
CASSLNLAGGEQYF
>TRBV7-3|TRBD2|TRBJ2-1|.
TGTGCCAGCAGCTTAAGCGGGAGGGTGGGCAATGAGCAGTTCTTC
CASSLSGRVGNEQFF
>TRBV18|TRBD1|TRBJ2-3|.
TGTGCCAGCTCACCTCGACAGGGGGACACAGATACGCAGTATTTT
CASSPRQGDTDTQYF
>TRBV4-2|.|TRBJ1-2|.
TGTGCCAGCAGCCAAGTCCCGAGGGGGAGCGATGGCTACACCTTC
CASSQVPRGSDGYTF
>TRBV27|.|TRBJ1-5|.
TGTGCCAGCAGTCCGTCCCGCCTATGGCCCCAGCATTTT
CASSPSRLWPQHF
>TRBV11-2|TRBD2|TRBJ2-5|few
TGTGCCAGCAGCTTAACCCGGACTAGCGGGAAAGGGACCCAGTACTTC
CASSLTRTSGKGTQYF
>TRBV5-4|TRBD2|TRBJ2-5|once
TGTGCCAGCAGCTTGGCGGGAGGGCCCCGGGAGACCCAGTACTTC
CASSLAGGPRETQYF
>TRBV29-1|TRBD1|TRBJ1-1|many
TGCAGTTGTGACAGGGGGTCGTCAACTGAAGCTTTCTTT
CSCDRGSSTEAFF
>TRBV9|TRBD2|TRBJ2-2|.
TGTGCCAGCAGCGAGCTTCGGCGCGGGAGGGTTGACGGGGAGCTGTTTTTT
CASSELRRGRVDGELFF
>TRBV7-9|TRBD1|TRBJ1-6|.
TGTGCCAGCAGCTCAGGGGGAAATTCACCCCTCCACTTT
CASSSGGNSPLHF
>TRBV9|.|TRBJ1-2|once
TGTGCCAGCAGCGTAGGTGGCCAGATAATCTATGGCTACACCTTC
CASSVGGQIIYGYTF
>TRBV25-1|TRBD1|TRBJ1-4|.
TGTGCCAGCAGTGAGGCTGGGACAGCCGGAGAAAAACTGTTTTTT
CASSEAGTAGEKLFF
>TRBV7-2|.|TRBJ1-6|.
TGTGCCAGCAGCTCCAGGTCTTCACCCCTCCACTTT
CASSSRSSPLHF
>TRBV6-2/TRBV6-3|.|TRBJ1-1|.
TGTGCCAGCAGTTACTCGGGGGCTAACACTGAAGCTTTCTTT
CASSYSGANTEAFF
>TRBV14|TRBD2|TRBJ2-3|.
TGTGCCAGCAGCCAAGGGCTAGCGGGGGTGAGAAATACGCAGTATTTT
CASSQGLAGVRNTQYF
>TRBV5-5|.|TRBJ1-1|.
TGTGCCAGCAGCTTCTCGAGAGTGAACACTGAAGCTTTCTTT
CASSFSRVNTEAFF
>TRBV6-1|.|TRBJ1-2|.
TGTGCCAGCAGTGCACGAGCCGGGACTGCTAACTATGGCTACACCTTC
CASSARAGTANYGYTF
>TRBV28|.|TRBJ1-2|.
TGTGCCAGCAGTTTAAATCGCTATGGCTACACCTTC
CASSLNRYGYTF
>TRBV5-1|.|TRBJ2-7|few
TGCGCCAGCAGCTTGGGGCCCAGTTCCTACGAGCAGTACTTC
CASSLGPSSYEQYF
>TRBV11-2|.|TRBJ1-3|once
TGTGCCAGCAGCTTAGATCGTATCTCTGGAAACACCATATATTTT
CASSLDRISGNTIYF
>TRBV28|.|TRBJ1-5|.
TGTGCCAGCAGTTTAGGGACACGGTGGCATTTT
CASSLGTRWHF
>TRBV29-1|TRBD2|TRBJ2-1|.
TGCAGCGTGCGGACTAGCGGGGGGGTGAATGAGCAGTTCTTC
CSVRTSGGVNEQFF
>TRBV9|TRBD1|TRBJ1-3|once
TGTGCCAGCAGCCCTCAGAGGGACAGTAAAAGAAACACCATATATTTT
CASSPQRDSKRNTIYF
>TRBV21-1|.|TRBJ2-7|.
TGTGCCAGCAGCAAACCCCCGAGACTCGCCTACGAGCAGTACTTC
CASSKPPRLAYEQYF
>TRBV9|.|TRBJ2-1|few
TGTGCCAGCAGCGTAGACACTAGCTCCTACAATGAGCAGTTCTTC
CASSVDTSSYNEQFF
>TRBV2|TRBD1|TRBJ1-2|.
TGTGCCAGCATCTGGGGCGACAGGGGTAGGGGGTACACCTTC
CASIWGDRGRGYTF
>TRBV19|.|TRBJ1-1|few
TGTGCCAGTAGTGCGGCTCGGAACACTGAAGCTTTCTTT
CASSAARNTEAFF
>TRBV2|TRBD2|TRBJ2-1|.
TGTGCCAGCAGTGATCGGACTAGCGGAACCTCCTACAATGAGCAGTTCTTC
CASSDRTSGTSYNEQFF
>TRBV27|.|TRBJ2-3|.
TGTGCCAGCAGTTCCATAGATACGCAGTATTTT
CASSSIDTQYF
>TRBV7-2|.|TRBJ1-6|.
TGTGCCAGCAGCTCCACGGGACAAAGCAATTCACCCCTCCACTTT
CASSSTGQSNSPLHF
>TRBV30|TRBD1|TRBJ1-1|once
TGTGCCTGGAGTGCCGCCGTTCTACAGGGGCGCTATGAAGCTTTCTTT
CAWSAAVLQGRYEAFF
>TRBV19|.|TRBJ2-2|many
TGTGCCAGTAGTAAAGGCGCCGTCGAGGAATTCACCGGGGAGCTGTTTTTT
CASSKGAVEEFTGELFF